These T cell receptor beta chains were read from a single sample in a study of T cell responses to AZD1222 COVID-19 vaccine. The data were produced by immunoSEQ multiplex PCR, yet TCRdb's version contains in-frame clones alone and is incomplete. Of about 140,000 clones in the sample, about 90% were seen once. Sequencing used peripheral blood, obtained 28 days after the second dose of the MenACWY control vaccine. The source is an adult who received the MenACWY meningococcal vaccine as a control. Each CDR3 is given with its conserved first and last residue. Only some rows state a clone size, as once, few, many or a class for expanded clones.

j_gene	abundance	v_gene	CDR3aa
TRBJ2-3	-	TRBV7-2	CASSRPTQPDTQYF
TRBJ2-7	-	TRBV12-3/TRBV12-4	CASSSPGVYEQYF
TRBJ1-5	once	TRBV28	CASSLDYGSNQPQHF
TRBJ1-3	-	TRBV7-2	CASSLESWGQASGNTIYF
TRBJ1-3	-	TRBV28	CASSFGRGPGNTIYF
TRBJ1-6	few	TRBV25-1	CASSGDSNSPLHF
TRBJ1-5	-	TRBV28	CASKGGTAMTYQPQHF
TRBJ2-2	-	TRBV19	CASSRVGGKGSGELFF
TRBJ2-2	-	TRBV19	CASSISGRAPNTGELFF
TRBJ2-1	-	TRBV5-4	CASRPGTSGGSYNEQFF
TRBJ1-5	once	TRBV7-2	CASSLGAGGQPQHF
TRBJ2-7	-	TRBV5-1	CASSLSTQYEQYF
TRBJ2-7	-	TRBV9	CASSVGLAGGPGYEQYF
TRBJ1-5	-	TRBV2	CASRTHSNQPQHF
TRBJ1-2	-	TRBV5-6	CASSLDRVVRGYTF
TRBJ2-1	-	TRBV2	CASSEWTGVLGERNEQFF
TRBJ1-5	-	TRBV3-1/TRBV3-2	CASSPTVGDQPQHF
TRBJ2-1	once	TRBV6-4	CASSDSTGARFF
TRBJ1-1	-	TRBV6-4	CASSDPTLQGETEAFF
TRBJ1-1	-	TRBV28	CASSTDRGNEAFF
TRBJ1-1	-	TRBV15	CATSRTGTETEAFF
TRBJ1-4	once	TRBV4-3	CASSQDLGQEVWNEKLFF
TRBJ1-1	-	TRBV28	CASKRQMNTEAFF
TRBJ2-5	-	TRBV16	CASSQQSQETQYF
TRBJ2-1	-	TRBV10-1	CASSKGSEQFF
TRBJ1-4	-	TRBV30	CAWSRTTGAEKLFF
TRBJ1-2	once	TRBV7-9	CASSLGAGHGYTF
TRBJ1-5	-	TRBV25-1	CASSGAGKSNQPQHF
TRBJ2-7	once	TRBV27	CASSLASGVYEQYF